This TCR beta chain was identified during a study of cytomegalovirus exposure and HLA in healthy donors (dated by TCRdb to the late 2010s). Regarding the complete study: An earlier analysis of approximately 640 of the donors reported 250 to 300 Gb of sequence data and 100 million to 130 million unique TCR beta sequences from 150 million to 200 million T cells. An early release covering roughly 580 HLA-typed donors comprised about 310 gigabases of sequencing data and tens of millions of unique TCR sequences. The genetic ancestry cluster associated with self-reported Caucasian donors included roughly 84% of the 300 to 400 genotyped donors. The study aimed to test whether cataloging public T cell receptors could reveal signatures of past pathogen exposure. The study used immunosequencing to profile the T cell repertoires of 666 subjects and linked those repertoires to cytomegalovirus serostatus. Along with the roughly 670-subject first cohort, a separate validation cohort of over a hundred different subjects was used. High-throughput TCR immunosequencing, statistical association of individual TCRs with disease status, and machine learning were combined to predict cytomegalovirus infection status. To study patterns of TCR occurrence, a later analysis re-analyzed previously published TCR beta repertoires from several hundred donors and added high-resolution HLA genotyping. Rather than drawing on any new phenotypic data, the later analysis identified candidate immune exposures from TCR beta sequences and the way those sequences occurred across donors. An earlier analysis of approximately 500 of the donors applied high-throughput TCR beta sequencing to assess whether each TCR beta V gene segment acted as functional or pseudogenic. Alongside the repertoire data, information on donor age, sex, ethnicity and CMV serostatus was compiled. In a later genetic analysis, genome-wide SNP genotypes for about 65% of the roughly 700 donors were used, and that subset was treated as a discovery cohort. Every discovery cohort repertoire had been produced on one sequencing platform. Both class I and class II loci were covered by HLA typing, at four-digit resolution. Typing coverage differed by locus: A, B, C, DRB1 and DQB1 were typed in about 620-640 donors, DQA1 in approximately 520, DPA1 in some 570, and DPB1 in just under 480. Because of strong linkage in the cohort, five DR-DQ haplotypes were treated as single units for association and clustering. Among about 360 genotyped donors of the cohort, an average of about 240,000 unique TCR beta nucleotide sequences were sequenced per donor, approximately 20% of them non-productive.

The cohort was made up of under 800 healthy bone marrow donors. All cohort members were sampled while nominally healthy, although unrecorded immune exposures were likely present. The donor was CMV seropositive and was included in the group of some 290 seropositive cohort members. Every donor gave a peripheral blood sample, and the peripheral blood mononuclear cells from that sample were used for TCR beta sequencing. The Qiagen DNeasy Blood Extraction Kit was used to extract genomic DNA from the blood cell samples. The library was obtained by the immunoSEQ multiplex PCR assay. The multiplex PCR relied on a mix of 60 forward primers for TCR Vbeta segments and 13 reverse primers for TCR Jbeta segments. A multiplex PCR assay on genomic DNA amplified the CDR3 region of rearranged TCR beta genes. Amplified TCR beta libraries were sequenced as 87-base-pair reads on the Illumina HiSeq System. In the paper's pipeline: A later analysis counted about 80 million unique TCR beta chains across the 666 repertoires, and some 12 million of these chains were shared by at least two donors. To remove PCR and sequencing errors, raw reads were error-corrected and collapsed into unique sequences using a nearest-neighbor algorithm that merged closely related sequences. To assign V, D and J gene segments, CDR3 sequences were aligned to IMGT reference sequences. For a sequence to be retained, a match of at least six nucleotides to both a V gene segment and a J gene segment was required. Rearrangements were called productive when the CDR3 lacked stop codons and stayed in frame with V and J; all others were non-productive. Following IMGT convention, CDR3 was defined as the stretch from the second conserved V-encoded cysteine to the conserved J-encoded phenylalanine. In an earlier analysis of approximately 500 of the donors, sequences lacking an unambiguous match to a single V gene segment were excluded. An earlier analysis of just under 600 of the donors called V segments functional above 56.7% productive rearrangements and segregating when the between-donor standard deviation exceeded 5%. A statistical classification framework was built to diagnose cytomegalovirus status from the catalog of TCR beta chain sequences. V and J gene assignment, in a later analysis, came from comparing TCR nucleotide sequences with IMGT/GENE-DB human TR gene sequences. Using the TCRdist pipeline, a later analysis assigned CDR3 sequences along with most-parsimonious VDJ recombination scenarios. A later analysis defined each TCR beta chain by its CDR3 amino acid sequence plus V-gene family, and excluded reads lacking a unique V-gene family. To address suspected cross-contamination and a sequencing artifact, a later analysis removed roughly 580 highly shared, low-generation-probability nucleotide sequences. For each public chain, a later analysis derived a clonal expansion index from normalized ranks of inferred template counts within each repertoire. In a later analysis, generation probabilities were computed using a VDJ recombination model fitted to out-of-frame rearrangements, and the results were checked against IGoR. In a later analysis, TCR-TCR, TCR-HLA and TCR-CMV co-occurrence was scored with hypergeometric tests, and a repertoire-size bias correction was applied to TCR pairs. A later analysis estimated false discovery rates by permuting HLA or CMV assignments 20 times. In a later analysis, co-occurring TCRs were grouped with DBSCAN, and TCRdist sequence similarity was added when clustering was performed within HLA-allele-positive subsets. Repertoires with fewer than 30,000 or more than 120,000 public chains were left out of co-occurrence clustering, as were about 5 repertoires with anomalous nucleotide sharing. Held by TCRdb, this immuneACCESS table contains in-frame sequences only and omits some clones. Under half of the omission traces to an unresolved V gene where checked; the cause of the rest is unknown. Clonal size and the V and J genes are those of that table, whereas D and trimming came from the DNA. This sample comprises about 200,000 clones, approximately 85% of them detected only once. The ten largest clones capture 6.5% of the sample.

CDR3 length: 13 amino acids, cysteine to phenylalanine. Kept here is only the CDR3 DNA, which spans 39 bases and is read in frame from base 1. Based on the germline V gene, the CDR1 and CDR2 sequences are SGHVS and FQNEAQ. V loses 7 bases, J loses 7 bases, and the germline ends lie 16 bases apart. Concerning this clone: The antigen it recognizes is unknown. Base qualities were left out, and no much larger clone turns up one base away.

Paper-wide results and their limitations: CMV serostatus was the only immune exposure information available for the cohort. According to a later analysis, parvovirus B19, influenza, CMV and Epstein-Barr virus appeared linked to several top co-occurrence clusters. In a later analysis, most CMV-associated TCR beta chains were found to appear HLA-restricted, with HLA associations seemingly driven largely by CMV exposure. Because the 87-base-pair reads could not distinguish some IMGT-functional V segments, including TRBV6-2 and TRBV6-3, those segments were excluded. Because counts were too low, around 17 rarely observed V segments, including chromosome 9 orphons, were left out of the earlier analysis of some 600 of the donors. Because HLA typing was missing for some donors at each locus, association tests included only the typed subset. Roughly uniform sequencing depth across donors was assumed in presence/absence analyses, although this assumption may not hold. Compared with equally common non-associated chains, HLA-associated TCR beta chains in a later analysis were more clonally expanded and had lower generation probabilities. In vitro tests confirmed that three of the cytomegalovirus-associated TCR beta chains recognize cytomegalovirus antigens. The authors suggested that the approach could potentially be generalized to other disease states and immunological phenotypes. This cohort had only TCR beta chains sequenced, and the lack of alpha or paired-chain data limited which features could be detected. While some public TCRs were present in many individuals, most TCR sequences turned up only very rarely across donors. Strong co-occurrence of HLA alleles, especially DR and DQ, made assigning TCR associations to individual alleles difficult. A group of highly shared sequence variants was considered likely to be a technical artifact of the sequencing pipeline. An association between a missense DCLRE1C variant and V-gene and J-gene trimming of TCR beta chains was found in a later genetic analysis and replicated in an independent cohort. A later genetic analysis reported fewer N-insertions in productive TCRs among donors in an Asian-associated ancestry cluster than the approximately 700-donor mean. A further reported finding was that TCR beta sequences accurately predicted the HLA-A and HLA-B alleles for most subjects in the first cohort. Correlated functional status among segregating V segments might be attributable to linkage disequilibrium, but an unknown experimental factor could not be ruled out. In an earlier analysis of around 600 of the donors, most TCR beta V segments were observed in productive rearrangements about 87% or about 30% of the time, broadly matching IMGT annotations. In both the original and validation cohorts, the classifier was reported to diagnose cytomegalovirus status with high specificity and sensitivity. According to a later analysis, TCR association rates differed among HLA loci, with DRB1 alleles showing the most associated TCRs and HLA-C alleles showing the fewest. The study listed over 150 TCR beta chains as associated with cytomegalovirus. In a later analysis, some 18,000 TCR beta sequences were associated with specific HLA alleles at a false discovery rate of 0.05.

The sequence was collected from a woman between 45 and 60 years old in good health and CMV-seropositive. Rearrangement joined TRBV7-8 to TRBJ1-2, with a tentative D gene TRBD1 over 6 matching bases. Sequencing input: PBMCs. The encoded CDR3 is CASNLGRGSGYTF. In nucleotides, the sequence is TGTGCCAGCAACCTAGGGAGGGGGTCTGGCTACACCTTC.